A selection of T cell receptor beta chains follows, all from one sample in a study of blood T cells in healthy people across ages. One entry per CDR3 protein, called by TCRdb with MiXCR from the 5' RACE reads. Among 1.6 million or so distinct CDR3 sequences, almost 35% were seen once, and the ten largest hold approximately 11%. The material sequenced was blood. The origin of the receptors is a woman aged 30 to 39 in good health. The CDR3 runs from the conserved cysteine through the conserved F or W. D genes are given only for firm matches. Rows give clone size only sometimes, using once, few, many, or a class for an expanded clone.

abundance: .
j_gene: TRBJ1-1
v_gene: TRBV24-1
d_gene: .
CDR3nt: TGTGCCACCAGTGATAGCTCAACCTTCGCGTGGGACACTGAAGCTTTCTTT
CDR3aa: CATSDSSTFAWDTEAFF

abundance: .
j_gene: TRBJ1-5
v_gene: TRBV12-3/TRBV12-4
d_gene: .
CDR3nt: TGTGCCAGCACCCGGCGGGGTGACAATCAGCCCCAGCATTTT
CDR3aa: CASTRRGDNQPQHF

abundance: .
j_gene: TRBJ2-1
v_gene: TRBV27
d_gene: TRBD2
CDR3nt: TGTGCCAGCGGCCTCCTAGCGGGAGGGCCCTACAATGAGCAGTTCTTC
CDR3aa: CASGLLAGGPYNEQFF

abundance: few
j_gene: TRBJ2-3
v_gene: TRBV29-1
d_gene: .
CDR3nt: TGCAGCGTTGGGGGCAGATGCACAGATACGCAGTATTTT
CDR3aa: CSVGGRCTDTQYF

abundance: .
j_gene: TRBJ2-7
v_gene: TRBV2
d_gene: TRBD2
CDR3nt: TGTGCCAGCAGTGAGGTTCTAGCGGGTGGAGGCGAGCAGTACTTC
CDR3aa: CASSEVLAGGGEQYF

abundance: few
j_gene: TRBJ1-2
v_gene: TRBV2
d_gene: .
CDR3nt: TGTGCCAGCAGACGGGGTGAGGGCTATGGCTACACCTTC
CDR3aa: CASRRGEGYGYTF

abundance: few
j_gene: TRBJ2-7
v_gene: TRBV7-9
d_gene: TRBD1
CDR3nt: TGTGCCAGCACTCTGGACAGGGAAAACTACGAGCAGTACTTC
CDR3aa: CASTLDRENYEQYF

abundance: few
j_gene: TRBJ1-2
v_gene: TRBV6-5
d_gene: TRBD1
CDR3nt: TGTGCCAGCAACCCCGGGACAGGGGGTGACTATGGCTACACCTTC
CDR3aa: CASNPGTGGDYGYTF

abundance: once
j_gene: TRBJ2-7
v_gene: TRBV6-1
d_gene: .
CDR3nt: TGTGCCAGCAGTGTGGGCAGGTACGAGCAGTACTTC
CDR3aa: CASSVGRYEQYF

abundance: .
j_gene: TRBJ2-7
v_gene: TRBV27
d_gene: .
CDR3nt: TGTGCCAGCAGTTTACGGGTAGCGGCGAGCTCCTACGAGCAGTACTTC
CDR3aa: CASSLRVAASSYEQYF

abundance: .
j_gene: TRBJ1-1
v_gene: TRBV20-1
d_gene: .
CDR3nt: TGCAGTGCTAGAAGCGGGACGACTGCTGAAGCTTTCTTT
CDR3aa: CSARSGTTAEAFF

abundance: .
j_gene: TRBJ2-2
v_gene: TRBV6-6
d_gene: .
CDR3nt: TGTGCCAGCAGCCGGGACTTGAACACCGGGGAGCTGTTTTTT
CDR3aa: CASSRDLNTGELFF

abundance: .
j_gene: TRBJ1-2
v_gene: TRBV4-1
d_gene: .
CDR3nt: TGCGCCAGCGCCTTTGACAGGAGGGGTAACTATGGCTACACCTTC
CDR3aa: CASAFDRRGNYGYTF

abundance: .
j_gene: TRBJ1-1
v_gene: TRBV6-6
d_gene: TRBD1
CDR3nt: TGTGCCAACAGTAAACAGGACAGGGAGAACCGTGAAGCTTTCTTT
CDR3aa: CANSKQDRENREAFF

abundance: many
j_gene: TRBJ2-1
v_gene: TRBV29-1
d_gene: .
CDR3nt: TGCAGCGTTGACGGCGGGTCCGACTCCTACAATGAGCAGTTCTTC
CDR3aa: CSVDGGSDSYNEQFF

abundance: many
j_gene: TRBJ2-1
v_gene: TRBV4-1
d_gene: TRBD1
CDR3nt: TGCGCCAGCAGCCAAACGGGACAGTCTTACAATGAGCAGTTCTTC
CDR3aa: CASSQTGQSYNEQFF

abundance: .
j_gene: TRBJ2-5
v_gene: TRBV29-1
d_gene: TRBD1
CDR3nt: TGCAGCGTTGGAGGGACAGGGGGCGAAGAGACCCAGTACTTC
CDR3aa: CSVGGTGGEETQYF

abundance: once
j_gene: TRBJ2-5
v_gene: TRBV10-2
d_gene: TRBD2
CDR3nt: TGCGTCAGCAGTGCTCTAGCGGGGCCCCAAGAGACCCAGTACTTC
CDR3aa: CVSSALAGPQETQYF

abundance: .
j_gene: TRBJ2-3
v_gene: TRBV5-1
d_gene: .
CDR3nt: TGCGCCAGCAGCTTGGCGGCGGCCATTGTCACGGATACGCAGTATTTT
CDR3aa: CASSLAAAIVTDTQYF

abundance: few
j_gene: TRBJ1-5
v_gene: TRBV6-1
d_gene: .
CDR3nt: TGTGCCAGCAATATACAGGGAATATCCAATCAGCCCCAGCATTTT
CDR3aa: CASNIQGISNQPQHF

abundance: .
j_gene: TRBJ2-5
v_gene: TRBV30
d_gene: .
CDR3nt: TGTGCCTGCTTCAGGGGCAGGGAGACCCAGTACTTC
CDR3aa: CACFRGRETQYF

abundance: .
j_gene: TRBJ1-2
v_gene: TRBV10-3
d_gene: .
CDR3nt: TGTGCCATCAGCCCGATGAGCGGGGTGAGGGACGGCTACACCTTC
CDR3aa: CAISPMSGVRDGYTF

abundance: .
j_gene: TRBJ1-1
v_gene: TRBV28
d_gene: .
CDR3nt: TGTGCCAGCAGTTTAGTAGTTTTACAGCGGGGTTCGAACACTGAAGCTTTCTTT
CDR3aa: CASSLVVLQRGSNTEAFF

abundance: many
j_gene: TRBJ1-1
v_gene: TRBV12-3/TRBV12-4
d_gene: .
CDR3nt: TGTGCCAGCAGTCTCCTGAACACTGAAGCTTTCTTT
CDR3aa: CASSLLNTEAFF

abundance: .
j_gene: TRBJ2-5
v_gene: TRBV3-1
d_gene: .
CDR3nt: TGTGCCAGCAGCCAAGTTTATCCTGGTGGCAGTGTAAGGTTGACCCAGTACTTC
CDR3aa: CASSQVYPGGSVRLTQYF

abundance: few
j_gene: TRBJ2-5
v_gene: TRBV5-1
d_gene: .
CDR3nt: TGCGCCAGCAGCTTGCTCCAGATCTCCCAAGAGACCCAGTACTTC
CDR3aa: CASSLLQISQETQYF

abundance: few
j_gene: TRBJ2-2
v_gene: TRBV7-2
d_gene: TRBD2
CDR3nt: TGTGCCAGCAGCTCGGGACTAGCGCACTCCGGGGAGCTGTTTTTT
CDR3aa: CASSSGLAHSGELFF

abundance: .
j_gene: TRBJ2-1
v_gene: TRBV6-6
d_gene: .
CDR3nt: TGTGCCAGCAGTTACAGACGGGGGTCTCACAATGAGCAGTTCTTC
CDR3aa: CASSYRRGSHNEQFF

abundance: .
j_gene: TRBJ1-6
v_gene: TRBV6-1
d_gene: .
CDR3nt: TGTGCCATACGGACCGGGGGATCAAGTGGTTTTGGTAATTCACCCCTCCACTTT
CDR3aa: CAIRTGGSSGFGNSPLHF

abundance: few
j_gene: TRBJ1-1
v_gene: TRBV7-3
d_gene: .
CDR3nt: TGTGCCAGCAGCTTAAACCCCAGCACTGAAGCTTTCTTT
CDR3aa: CASSLNPSTEAFF

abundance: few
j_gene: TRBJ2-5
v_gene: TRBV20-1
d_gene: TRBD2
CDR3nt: TGCAGTGCTAGAGATTATCGCGGGAGCCAAGAGACCCAGTACTTC
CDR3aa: CSARDYRGSQETQYF

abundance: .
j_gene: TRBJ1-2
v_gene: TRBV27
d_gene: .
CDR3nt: TGTGCCAGCAGTTTATCGAATGACGGGAGCTATGGCTACACCTTC
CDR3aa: CASSLSNDGSYGYTF

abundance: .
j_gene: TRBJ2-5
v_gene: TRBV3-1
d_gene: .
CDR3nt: TGTACCAGCAGCCAAGGGTTATCAGGGCCAGAGACCCAGTACTTC
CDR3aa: CTSSQGLSGPETQYF

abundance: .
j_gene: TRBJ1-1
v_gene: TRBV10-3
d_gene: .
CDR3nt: TGTGCCATCAGTGACCGGGGGCGGAACACTGAAGCTTTCTTT
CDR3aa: CAISDRGRNTEAFF